These 26 T cell receptor beta chains originate from one sample sequenced in a study of blood T cell repertoires in COVID-19. Clones were read by immunoSEQ multiplex PCR, and TCRdb kept only the in-frame ones, dropping some. The data contain about 73,000 clones, around four fifths of them singletons. The sample was peripheral blood. The receptors come from a man aged 45-65 years with active COVID-19.

V gene TRBV19 combines with J gene TRBJ2-1, with 9 bases lining up with TRBD2. This CDR3 has 16 amino acids. The germline CDR1 and CDR2 sequences are LNHDA and SQIVND (reference sequence). After removal of 6 bases from V and 0 bases from J, the junction contained 6 bases not matched to a gene. CDR3 protein: CASRTSGVSSYNEQFF. The CDR3 DNA reads as TGTGCCAGTAGGACTAGCGGAGTAAGCTCCTACAATGAGCAGTTCTTC.

The chain joins TRBV5-1 to TRBJ2-5; 11 bases line up with TRBD2. Germline V lookup: CDR1 SGHRS, CDR2 YFSETQ. The CDR3 loop spans 14 amino acids. V lost 5 bases, J lost 5 bases, and 5 bases stayed unmatched. The CDR3 DNA follows: TGCGCCAGCAGTCGACTAGCGGGGCAGGAGACCCAGTACTTC. Its translation: CASSRLAGQETQYF.

J is TRBJ2-2 and V is TRBV7-2; D unclear. The CDR3 extends over 13 amino acids. Germline V gene sequence: CDR1 SGHTA, CDR2 FQGNSA. The germline V and J ends were trimmed by 1 base and 4 bases, with 4 bases remaining between them. The CDR3: CASSLGSTGELFF. The CDR3 region has the DNA TGTGCCAGCAGCTTAGGCAGCACCGGGGAGCTGTTTTTT.

The chain uses TRBV25-1 and TRBJ1-6, with D perhaps TRBD1 (5 bases). CDR3 size: 15 residues. Trimming took off 7 bases at V and 6 bases at J, with 16 bases between the two ends. Germline V lookup: CDR1 MGHDK, CDR2 SYGVNS. DNA for the CDR3: TGTGCCAGCACTAAGGGCTCGGGGGTTAATTCACCCCTCCACTTT. It yields the protein CASTKGSGVNSPLHF.

This clone has a handful of counts. The chain joins TRBV2 to TRBJ2-2, with 9 bases lining up with TRBD2. Trimming at V came to 6 bases and at J to 2 bases, leaving 1 base not matched to a gene. The length of the CDR3 is 14 residues. Germline CDR1 SNHLY, CDR2 FYNNEI. The CDR3 sequence: CASRLAGNTGELFF. CDR3 nucleotide sequence: TGTGCCAGCAGGCTAGCGGGAAACACCGGGGAGCTGTTTTTT.

This clone was detected only a few times. The CDR3 nucleotides are TGCGCCAGCAGCTTGGAGGGGGATAGCTCTGGAAACACCATATATTTT. It codes for CASSLEGDSSGNTIYF. The rearrangement uses TRBV5-1 and TRBJ1-3, with a possible D match to TRBD1 (6 bases). V was pared by 0 bases and J by 0 bases, with 10 bases between. Per the germline V gene, CDR1 is SGHRS and CDR2 is YFSETQ. The CDR3 is 16 amino acids.

The chain couples TRBV7-2 to TRBJ2-1; 8 bases agree with TRBD1. With 5 bases clipped from V and 0 bases from J, the junction kept 12 bases outside the gene matches. From germline, CDR1 is SGHTA and CDR2 FQGNSA. The CDR3 has 18 amino acids. CDR3 nucleotides: TGTGCCAGCAGCCTCGTTCGGACCGGACAGGGCTCCTACAATGAGCAGTTCTTC. It specifies CASSLVRTGQGSYNEQFF.

This rearrangement joins TRBV6-4 to TRBJ2-3; weak D call: TRBD2 (5 bases). This CDR3 spans 16 amino acids. Per germline, CDR1 MRHNA and CDR2 SNTAGT. The ends were cut back, 0 bases at V and 2 bases at J, with 12 bases in the middle. The CDR3, as DNA: TGTGCCAGCAGTGACTCGGGTAGCGAATACACAGATACGCAGTATTTT. It encodes CASSDSGSEYTDTQYF.

V gene TRBV6-5 combines with J gene TRBJ2-1, with D unresolved. V lost 5 bases to trimming and J lost 5 bases, with 10 bases between them. CDR3 size: 13 residues. CDR1 MNHEY and CDR2 SVGAGI come from the germline V gene. The CDR3 region has the DNA TGTGCCAGCAGTCCCCCGGGTGACAATGAGCAGTTCTTC. Translated: CASSPPGDNEQFF.

The chain recombines TRBV5-5 with TRBJ1-2; D not certain. The germline V gene has CDR1 SGHKS and CDR2 YYEKEE (reference sequence). V was pared by 0 bases and J by 4 bases, with 7 bases between. The CDR3 sequence is 13 residues long. The CDR3 sequence: CASSLATSYGYTF. Here the CDR3 DNA reads TGTGCCAGCAGCTTGGCCACCAGCTATGGCTACACCTTC.

The chain uses TRBV10-3 and TRBJ2-2; TRBD2 matches at 11 bases. Germline values: CDR1 ENHRY, CDR2 SYGVKD. CDR3 size: 16 residues. J lost 4 bases, V lost 0 bases, and 1 base had no gene match. The CDR3 sequence is CAISESGLAATGELFF. The CDR3, as DNA: TGTGCCATCAGTGAGTCGGGACTAGCGGCCACCGGGGAGCTGTTTTTT.

The chain recombines TRBV30 with TRBJ2-7; perhaps TRBD2 as D (6 bases). V lost 2 bases and J lost 0, with 14 bases in between. CDR1 GTSNPN and CDR2 SVGIG come from the germline V gene (reference sequence). The CDR3 totals 15 residues. CDR3 bases: TGTGCCTGGAGTCCTCCGGGACTTAACTCCTACGAGCAGTACTTC. This translates into CAWSPPGLNSYEQYF.

The chain joins TRBV19 to TRBJ1-4, with TRBD1 matching 8 bases. V trimming: 5 bases; J trimming: 3 bases; junction bases outside the gene matches: 8. Germline V lookup: CDR1 LNHDA, CDR2 SQIVND (reference sequence). The CDR3 has 16 residues. The CDR3 loop reads CASSADRGTANEKLFF. The CDR3 nucleotides read TGTGCCAGTAGTGCTGACAGGGGTACAGCTAATGAAAAACTGTTTTTT.

This clone was seen only a few times. The V call is TRBV4-2, the J call TRBJ2-1; 9 nucleotides line up with TRBD2. Germline V CDR1 and CDR2: LGHNA, YNFKEQ. This CDR3 comprises 17 residues. Losses at the gene ends were 2 bases for V and 7 bases for J; bases not matched to a gene: 12. The CDR3 coding sequence is TGTGCCAGCAGCCAATCCGAGCGGGCGGGAGGGCCTAATGAGCAGTTCTTC. Its protein product is CASSQSERAGGPNEQFF.

The gene calls are TRBV6-5 and TRBJ1-5, with D possibly being TRBD1 (5 bases). Germline V gives CDR1 MNHEY, CDR2 SVGAGI. V was pared by 8 bases and J by 4 bases, with 12 bases between. The length of the CDR3 is 13 residues. The CDR3 protein is CASSTVGNQPQHF. The CDR3 nucleotides read TGTGCCAGCTCGACAGTCGGGAATCAGCCCCAGCATTTT.

The chain has TRBV21-1 and TRBJ2-7; the table's D call TRBD2 went unverified against the DNA. TRBV21-1 is designated a pseudogene. The CDR3 consists of 16 residues. Here the CDR3 DNA reads TGTGCCAGCAGCTATTCCGGGGGAGATGCTACCTACGAGCAGTACTTC. Translating gives CASSYSGGDATYEQYF.

The rearrangement links TRBV19 to TRBJ2-1; D call uncertain. Germline V gene lookup returns CDR1 LNHDA and CDR2 SQIVND (reference sequence). Trimming took off 0 bases at V and 15 bases at J, with 9 bases between the two ends. The CDR3 contains 11 residues. Written as DNA, the CDR3 is TGTGCCAGTAGTATAGATCGGGTGCGGTTCTTC. Translating it yields CASSIDRVRFF.

A single count supports this clone. The chain uses TRBV4-1 and TRBJ2-2; 8 nucleotides line up with TRBD2. Per germline, CDR1 MGHRA and CDR2 YSYEKL. V shed 3 bases, J shed 6 bases, and the junction held 9 bases outside the gene matches. CDR3 length: 16 amino acids. The CDR3 region has the DNA TGCGCCAGCAGCCAGACGGGAGGGCCGTTTTCCGGGGAGCTGTTTTTT. Translation gives CASSQTGGPFSGELFF.

CDR3: CASSQEEDGYTF. The CDR3 DNA sequence: TGTGCCAGCAGCCAAGAGGAGGATGGCTACACCTTC. V and J are TRBV3-1 (or the pseudogene TRBV3-2) and TRBJ1-2; D ambiguous. Germline V gives CDR1 LGHDT, CDR2 YNNKEL (reference sequence). This CDR3 contains 12 residues. The V and J ends lost 0 bases and 6 bases respectively, with 5 bases between them.

As DNA, the CDR3 is TGCGCCAGCAGTACGAACACCGGGGAGCTGTTTTTT. Translating gives CASSTNTGELFF. The gene calls are TRBV4-1 and TRBJ2-2, with D unclear. Trimming shortened V by 6 bases and J by 0 bases, and 2 bases separated the two germline ends. The CDR3 is 12 amino acids. From germline, CDR1 is MGHRA and CDR2 YSYEKL.

The chain recombines TRBV19 with TRBJ1-1; 10 positions match TRBD1. CDR3 length equals 15 residues. Germline V gene sequence: CDR1 LNHDA, CDR2 SQIVND (reference sequence). The J segment lost 7 bases and the V segment lost 7 bases, leaving 12 bases of the junction unmatched. CDR3 DNA sequence: TGTGCCAGTACCCCAAGGGACAGGGGTTCCCTTGAAGCTTTCTTT. Its translation: CASTPRDRGSLEAFF.

The V gene is TRBV5-1, the J gene TRBJ1-6; 7 nucleotides align to TRBD1. This CDR3 spans 14 amino acids. Germline V gene data show CDR1 as SGHRS and CDR2 as YFSETQ. V dropped 4 bases and J dropped 7; count of bases not matched to a gene: 5. The CDR3 bases are TGCGCCAGCAGCCCCGGGACAGCCAATTCACCCCTCCACTTT. This codes for CASSPGTANSPLHF.

V usage is TRBV5-6 and J usage is TRBJ2-4, with 8 positions matching TRBD1. The V and J ends lost 3 bases and 1 base, in that order; junction bases with no gene match: 6. The germline V gene has CDR1 SGHDT and CDR2 YYEEEE. CDR3 length: 16 residues. The CDR3 DNA reads TGTGCCAGCAGCTACCTTACAGGGGGGGCCAAAAACATTCAGTACTTC. Protein: CASSYLTGGAKNIQYF.

V is TRBV4-1 and J is TRBJ2-1; a possible D gene is TRBD2 (6 bases). Germline loops: CDR1 MGHRA, CDR2 YSYEKL. This CDR3 is 17 amino acids long. The V and J ends lost 2 bases and 0 bases respectively, with 14 bases between them. CDR3 in amino acids: CASSQNLPGVSYNEQFF. The CDR3 DNA is TGCGCCAGCAGCCAAAACTTACCGGGAGTCTCCTACAATGAGCAGTTCTTC.

The chain recombines TRBV19 with TRBJ2-7; TRBD2 matches at 11 bases. After removal of 5 bases from V and 4 bases from J, the junction contained 4 bases not matched to a gene. Germline V lookup: CDR1 LNHDA, CDR2 SQIVND (reference sequence). The CDR3 extends over 14 amino acids. CDR3 coding DNA: TGTGCCAGTAGTCTAGCGGGGGGCCCGTACGAGCAGTACTTC. Translated, it gives CASSLAGGPYEQYF.

The chain has TRBV5-1 and TRBJ2-3; TRBD2 is a possible D gene (7 bases). Looked up from germline, CDR1 is SGHRS and CDR2 is YFSETQ. CDR3 size: 13 residues. The V end was cut by 3 bases, the J end by 6 bases, with 11 bases between. For the CDR3, the DNA is TGCGCCAGCAGCTGGGGGGGCGATGATACGCAGTATTTT. Protein: CASSWGGDDTQYF.